The 8 T cell receptor beta chains reported below all come from one sample, sequenced in a study of T-cell reconstitution after alpha-beta-depleted transplantation in children. During its preparation, the TCRbeta library received unique molecular identifiers. TCRdb reprocessed the PCR reads with MiXCR, giving one entry per CDR3 protein. In the table there are about 90,000 distinct CDR3 sequences, about 14% of which are singletons. Sequenced material: PBMCs, mostly from graft donor cells, taken 180 days after TCRalphabeta/CD19-depleted stem cell transplant. The receptors derive from a male patient aged 2 to 9 who had a stem cell transplant for acute lymphoblastic leukemia, so the T cells may come from the graft donor.

This clonotype came up a few times. The chain has TRBV20-1 and TRBJ1-5; 9 bases fit TRBD1. The junction had 5 bases not matched to a gene; V was cut back by 3 bases and J by 5 bases. Looked up from germline, CDR1 is DFQATT and CDR2 is SNEGSKA (reference sequence). CDR3 length: 14 amino acids. The CDR3, as DNA: TGCAGTGCTAGGGGACAGGGTACGGATCAGCCCCAGCATTTT. Amino acid sequence: CSARGQGTDQPQHF.

The chain uses TRBV5-4 and TRBJ2-2; 10 bases map to TRBD2. CDR1 and CDR2 from the germline V gene are SGHNT and YYREEE (reference sequence). The J segment lost 5 bases and the V segment lost 4 bases, leaving 5 bases of the junction unmatched. The CDR3 consists of 15 residues. Written as DNA, the CDR3 is TGTGCCAGCAGCGAAACTAGCGGGGAAACCGGGGAGCTGTTTTTT. Translation: CASSETSGETGELFF.

The CDR3 protein is CASSHGGYRTEAFF. CDR3 nucleotides: TGCGCCAGCAGCCATGGCGGGTATCGCACTGAAGCTTTCTTT. The V call is TRBV5-1, the J call TRBJ1-1; D is unclear. V lost 4 bases, J lost 4 bases, and 14 bases lay in between. The CDR3 spans 14 residues. Per germline, CDR1 SGHRS and CDR2 YFSETQ.

The V and J genes are TRBV4-1 and TRBJ2-1, with D possibly being TRBD2 (6 bases). V dropped 1 base and J dropped 8 bases, with 21 bases sitting between them. The CDR3 length is 17 residues. Germline V gene data show CDR1 as MGHRA and CDR2 as YSYEKL. CDR3 loop: CASSQGSVLAYRYEQFF. The DNA for the CDR3 is TGCGCCAGCAGCCAAGGGAGCGTACTAGCATATAGGTATGAGCAGTTCTTC.

The chain has TRBV4-1 and TRBJ2-1, with D possibly matching TRBD1 (5 bases). Germline CDR1 is MGHRA and CDR2 is YSYEKL. With 0 bases removed from V and 2 bases from J, the gap between germline ends came to 8 bases. This CDR3 is built from 15 residues. CDR3 nucleotide sequence: TGCGCCAGCAGCCAAGAACAGGTAACCTACAATGAGCAGTTCTTC. It encodes CASSQEQVTYNEQFF.

J is TRBJ1-1 and V is TRBV19, with D possibly matching TRBD1 (5 bases). The CDR3 loop spans 12 amino acids. V lost 5 bases, J lost 5 bases, and 9 bases lay in between. The germline V gene has CDR1 LNHDA and CDR2 SQIVND (reference sequence). The CDR3 region has the DNA TGTGCCAGTAGTCAGGGTATGACTGAAGCTTTCTTT. Protein: CASSQGMTEAFF. Full variable domain (remainder filled in from reference TRBV19 and TRBJ1-1): DGGITQSPKYLFRKEGQNVTLSCEQNLNHDAMYWYRQDPGQGLRLIYYSQIVNDFQKGDIAEGYSVSREKKESFPLTVTSAQKNPTAFYLCASSQGMTEAFFGQGTRLTVV.

This clonotype was detected a few times. This sequence joins TRBV5-1 and TRBJ2-5, with TRBD1 matching 7 bases. With 1 base clipped from V and 1 base from J, the junction kept 7 bases outside the gene matches. This CDR3 contains 16 residues. Germline-derived CDR1 and CDR2 are SGHRS and YFSETQ. The CDR3 DNA is TGCGCCAGCAGCTTGCGGGTACAGGGGTCCCAAGAGACCCAGTACTTC. Translated: CASSLRVQGSQETQYF.

The chain links TRBV27 to TRBJ1-1; D might be TRBD1 (5 bases). V was shortened by 6 bases and J by 0 bases, with 17 bases between the two germline ends. The V gene's germline CDR1 is MNHEY and CDR2 SMNVEV (reference sequence). CDR3 size: 16 residues. The CDR3 loop is CASSRRQMGMNTEAFF. CDR3 nucleotide sequence: TGTGCCAGCAGCCGTCGACAGATGGGAATGAACACTGAAGCTTTCTTT.